These T cell receptor beta chains were read from a single sample in a study of CD8 T cells in Susac syndrome. A single record per CDR3 protein comes from TCRdb applying MiXCR to the immunoSEQ multiplex PCR reads. The sample lists about 240,000 distinct CDR3 sequences; about 96% were seen once. The specimen was CD4+ T cells from PBMCs. The receptors derive from a human donor with Susac syndrome. The CDR3 runs from the conserved cysteine through the conserved F or W. Fields, in order: J gene, V gene, clone size, D gene, CDR3 DNA, CDR3 protein. The D gene is left open where the match is weak. Not all rows give a size; the values are once, few, many and, for expanded clones, a class.

>TRBJ2-7|TRBV12-3/TRBV12-4|.|TRBD2
TGTGCCAGCAGTTTAGCAGCGGGGGGTAAGGACGAGCAGTACTTC
CASSLAAGGKDEQYF
>TRBJ2-5|TRBV28|.|.
TGTGCCAGCACCGTGGGACGGATAGAGACCCAGTACTTC
CASTVGRIETQYF
>TRBJ2-7|TRBV20-1|.|TRBD2
TGCAGTGCTAGAGGACTAGCGGGAGACTACGAGCAGTACTTC
CSARGLAGDYEQYF
>TRBJ2-3|TRBV30|.|TRBD2
TGTGCCTGGAGTACTCGGGGACTAGCGGGAGATACGCAGTATTTT
CAWSTRGLAGDTQYF
>TRBJ2-6|TRBV6-6|.|.
TGTGCCAGCAGTTACGGCGGCCCTGGGGCCAACGTCCTGACTTTC
CASSYGGPGANVLTF
>TRBJ2-5|TRBV10-3|.|TRBD1
TGTGCCATCAGGGGGACAGCCCAAGAGACCCAGTACTTC
CAIRGTAQETQYF
>TRBJ2-3|TRBV20-1|.|TRBD2
TGCAGTGCGAACCCGGGACTAGCGGGAGAAACCGGCACAGATACGCAGTATTTT
CSANPGLAGETGTDTQYF
>TRBJ1-2|TRBV3-1|.|.
TGTGCCAGCAGCCAAGAGACGGCGGCGGGTGGCTACACCTTC
CASSQETAAGGYTF
>TRBJ2-2|TRBV25-1|.|.
TGTGCCAGCAGTGAATCAAAACCCCGCGGGGGGGAGCTGTTTTTT
CASSESKPRGGELFF
>TRBJ2-3|TRBV20-1|.|.
TGCAGTGCTAGAGATTTGGGCCCCGGGCGGACGAGCACAGATACGCAGTATTTT
CSARDLGPGRTSTDTQYF
>TRBJ2-7|TRBV30|.|.
TGTGCCACCACACCACGGGGAACGTTCTACGAGCAGTACTTC
CATTPRGTFYEQYF
>TRBJ2-4|TRBV6-5|.|.
TGTGCCAGCAGTACACAGGGGAGGAAAAACATTCAGTACTTC
CASSTQGRKNIQYF
>TRBJ2-5|TRBV27|.|.
TGTGCCAGCAGTCCCACTTGGACCCAACAAGAGACCCAGTACTTC
CASSPTWTQQETQYF
>TRBJ1-1|TRBV20-1|.|.
TGCAGTGCTAGGGGACCGAACACTGAAGCTTTCTTT
CSARGPNTEAFF
>TRBJ1-1|TRBV27|.|.
TGTGCCAGCAGTCCACGAGCAGGGGCCACTGAAGCTTTCTTT
CASSPRAGATEAFF
>TRBJ2-5|TRBV3-1|.|TRBD2
TGTGCCAGCAGCCAAGATTCCCTAGCGGGGGCCCAAGAGACCCAGTACTTC
CASSQDSLAGAQETQYF
>TRBJ2-7|TRBV14|once|TRBD2
TGTGCCAGCAGCCCCTTACTAGCGGGAAGCTCCTACGAGCAGTACTTC
CASSPLLAGSSYEQYF
>TRBJ1-2|TRBV7-9|.|.
TGTGCCAGCAGCTTAATTCCTAGGTGGGGGGATTCCTATGGCTACACCTTC
CASSLIPRWGDSYGYTF
>TRBJ2-3|TRBV7-2|once|.
TGTGCCAGCAGCTTATGGCGAACAGATACGCAGTATTTT
CASSLWRTDTQYF
>TRBJ2-7|TRBV5-4|once|TRBD2
TGTGCCAGCAGCTTCAGGGGACTAGCGGGAGCCGAGCAGTACTTC
CASSFRGLAGAEQYF
>TRBJ1-5|TRBV4-1|.|.
TGCGCCAGCAGCCAAGATTTGCCTCAGCCCCAGCATTTT
CASSQDLPQPQHF
>TRBJ2-3|TRBV4-1|.|TRBD2
TGCGCCAGCAGCCCACAAGTTCTCGGGGGGGGCAGGGATACGCAGTATTTT
CASSPQVLGGGRDTQYF
>TRBJ2-3|TRBV29-1|.|.
TGCAGCGTTGGCTGGTCCACAGATACGCAGTATTTT
CSVGWSTDTQYF
>TRBJ1-1|TRBV6-5|.|.
TGTGCCAGCAGTTACCACCCAGGGGCGCCCACTGAAGCTTTCTTT
CASSYHPGAPTEAFF
>TRBJ1-5|TRBV20-1|.|.
TGCAGTGCTCAGGCCGGTTATAGCAATCAGCCCCAGCATTTT
CSAQAGYSNQPQHF
>TRBJ1-1|TRBV5-1|.|.
TGCGCCAGCAGCCCCTACAGGGCCGGTGAAGCTTTCTTT
CASSPYRAGEAFF